These 5 T cell receptor beta chains were sequenced from one sample in a study of tumor-infiltrating lymphocytes in primary liver carcinoma (TCRdb year 2017). TCRdb names Illumina HiSeq 2500 as the instrument used. Starting from roughly 540 ng total RNA, TCRbeta-specific cDNA was produced by reverse transcription with a constant-region primer and ProtoScript II reverse transcriptase. Construction of the TCRbeta libraries relied on three nested rounds of multiplex PCR, following a slightly modified ARM-PCR procedure. Each of the first two PCR rounds ran for 9 to 11 cycles using multiplex TRBV1-TRBV30 forward primers together with a Cbeta reverse primer. The raw public reads went through TCRdb reprocessing: fastp at Q25, MiXCR clone calling, in-frame beta chains kept. All rows with the same CDR3 protein become a single entry with the most common DNA and genes. Within this sample are about 180,000 distinct CDR3 sequences, with 50% to 75% of them counted one time only. The ten largest clones add up to 72% of the sample.

RNA from unsorted whole blood was extracted with TRIzol reagent, and germline DNA was obtained with the DNeasy Blood & Tissue kit. The sequenced sample consisted of peripheral blood. The origin of the receptors is a man aged 40-55 years with primary liver carcinoma and hepatitis B virus infection.

J is TRBJ2-1 and V is TRBV29-1; 10 bases are a match to TRBD2. The germline CDR1 and CDR2 sequences are SQVTM and ANQGSEA. The CDR3 sequence is 16 residues long. The junction had 10 bases not matched to a gene; V was cut back by 7 bases and J by 1 base. This CDR3 reads CSAAGLARPSYNEQFF. The CDR3 DNA reads as TGCAGCGCCGCGGGACTAGCGAGGCCATCCTACAATGAGCAGTTCTTC.

This chain uses TRBV11-2 with TRBJ2-7; 11 nucleotides match TRBD2. The CDR3 spans 15 residues. Germline CDR1 is SGHAT and CDR2 is FQNNGV. The trim removed 5 bases at V and 0 bases at J, leaving 3 bases unmatched. The CDR3 is CASSATSGISYEQYF. For the CDR3, the DNA is TGTGCCAGCAGCGCGACTAGCGGGATCTCCTACGAGCAGTACTTC.

This clonotype showed up just once. Since a much larger clone is just one base distant, this may be a read error. CDR3 DNA: TGCAGCGTTGACATCGGGAGGGCCTTAGGTAATGAGCAGTTCTTC. Amino acids: CSVDIGRALGNEQFF. The rearrangement joins TRBV29-1 to TRBJ2-1, with 8 positions matching TRBD2. Germline CDR1 SQVTM, CDR2 ANQGSEA. J lost 7 bases, V lost 3 bases, and 11 bases had no gene match. CDR3 length: 15 residues.

This clonotype was detected a few times. The rearrangement uses TRBV14 and TRBJ2-3, with 10 bases identical to TRBD1. This CDR3 has 16 residues. The germline V gene has CDR1 SGHDN and CDR2 FVKESK. V shed 1 base, J shed 7 bases, and the junction held 8 bases outside the gene matches. CDR3 in amino acids: CASSQVSGTGAYTQYF. As DNA, the CDR3 is TGTGCCAGCAGCCAAGTCTCCGGGACAGGGGCTTATACGCAGTATTTT. The whole variable domain, remainder taken from reference TRBV14 and TRBJ2-3, is EAGVTQFPSHSVIEKGQTVTLRCDPISGHDNLYWYRRVMGKEIKFLLHFVKESKQDESGMPNNRFLAERTGGTYSTLKVQPAELEDSGVYFCASSQVSGTGAYTQYFGPGTRLTVL.

Concerning this clonotype itself: Germline is not matched at one junction end, which may reflect a read error. V gene TRBV29-1 combines with J gene TRBJ2-1; possibly TRBD1 or TRBD2 for D (5 bases each). Germline V gene lookup returns CDR1 SQVTM and CDR2 ANQGSEA. The CDR3 has 15 residues. The CDR3 loop is CSVDNEGMGNNGQFF. CDR3 DNA: TGCAGCGTTGATAATGAGGGGATGGGGAACAATGGGCAGTTCTTC.